These T cell receptor beta chains were read from a single sample in a study of blood T cells in healthy people across ages. One entry per CDR3 protein results from TCRdb running MiXCR on the 5' RACE reads. Of about a million distinct CDR3 sequences listed, around two fifths are singletons. The sample comprised blood. All receptors come from a man younger than 30 in good health. Both conserved end residues are part of each CDR3. A D gene is named only where the DNA matches it firmly. Clone size is given for some rows only: seen once, a few or many times, or a class if the clone is expanded.

length: 14; size: -; V: TRBV29-1; J: TRBJ2-7; D: -; CDR3: CSVGGLRTGNEQYF; DNA: TGCAGCGTTGGGGGGCTAAGGACTGGCAATGAGCAGTACTTC
length: 14; size: few; V: TRBV9; J: TRBJ2-5; D: -; CDR3: CASSVEPGQETQYF; DNA: TGTGCCAGCAGCGTAGAACCGGGGCAAGAGACCCAGTACTTC
length: 11; size: -; V: TRBV20-1; J: TRBJ2-5; D: -; CDR3: CSVSQGGKQYF; DNA: TGCAGTGTGTCTCAAGGGGGAAAGCAGTACTTC
length: 15; size: few; V: TRBV6-1; J: TRBJ1-2; D: TRBD1; CDR3: CASSFAGQVGYGYTF; DNA: TGTGCCAGCAGTTTCGCCGGACAGGTGGGCTATGGCTACACCTTC
length: 14; size: few; V: TRBV12-3/TRBV12-4; J: TRBJ1-1; D: -; CDR3: CASTPEGWNTEAFF; DNA: TGTGCCAGCACCCCGGAGGGGTGGAACACTGAAGCTTTCTTT
length: 14; size: -; V: TRBV7-9; J: TRBJ1-4; D: -; CDR3: CASSFGLRNEKLFF; DNA: TGTGCCAGCAGCTTTGGCCTCAGGAATGAAAAACTGTTTTTT
length: 15; size: -; V: TRBV20-1; J: TRBJ2-5; D: TRBD1; CDR3: CSAEVADRGLETQYF; DNA: TGCAGTGCCGAAGTAGCAGACAGGGGGCTCGAGACCCAGTACTTC
length: 14; size: -; V: TRBV28; J: TRBJ2-3; D: -; CDR3: CASTSPDGGDTQYF; DNA: TGTGCCAGCACCAGCCCCGACGGGGGAGATACGCAGTATTTT
length: 18; size: -; V: TRBV7-9; J: TRBJ1-5; D: TRBD1; CDR3: CASSLFKAGTGSNQPQHF; DNA: TGTGCCAGCAGCTTGTTTAAAGCCGGGACAGGGAGCAATCAGCCCCAGCATTTT
length: 14; size: -; V: TRBV27; J: TRBJ2-3; D: -; CDR3: CASRPDSTTDTQYF; DNA: TGTGCCAGCAGACCGGACAGTACCACAGATACGCAGTATTTT
length: 13; size: -; V: TRBV6-5; J: TRBJ2-3; D: -; CDR3: CASSYSPRDTQYF; DNA: TGTGCCAGCAGTTACTCGCCCAGAGATACGCAGTATTTT
length: 16; size: -; V: TRBV7-2; J: TRBJ2-7; D: TRBD1; CDR3: CASSLSSAGQAYEQYF; DNA: TGTGCCAGCAGCTTATCCTCGGCGGGACAGGCCTACGAGCAGTACTTC
length: 12; size: few; V: TRBV5-1; J: TRBJ2-1; D: -; CDR3: CASSIAYNEQFF; DNA: TGCGCCAGCAGCATCGCCTACAATGAGCAGTTCTTC
length: 14; size: few; V: TRBV20-1; J: TRBJ1-4; D: TRBD1; CDR3: CSAIQGTTNEKLFF; DNA: TGCAGTGCTATACAGGGGACAACTAATGAAAAACTGTTTTTT
length: 17; size: -; V: TRBV24-1; J: TRBJ2-3; D: -; CDR3: CATSDSRGFTSTDTHYF; DNA: TGTGCCACCAGTGATTCCCGGGGATTTACTAGCACAGATACGCACTATTTT
length: 16; size: -; V: TRBV18; J: TRBJ2-1; D: -; CDR3: CASSPSGGGSYNEQFF; DNA: TGTGCCAGCTCACCAAGCGGAGGTGGCTCCTACAATGAGCAGTTCTTC
length: 14; size: -; V: TRBV9; J: TRBJ2-7; D: TRBD1; CDR3: CASSEEGQDYEQYF; DNA: TGTGCCAGCAGCGAAGAGGGACAGGACTACGAGCAGTACTTC
length: 12; size: -; V: TRBV10-3; J: TRBJ1-6; D: -; CDR3: CAISEPNTPLHF; DNA: TGTGCCATCAGTGAGCCGAATACACCCCTCCACTTT
length: 12; size: few; V: TRBV7-9; J: TRBJ2-1; D: -; CDR3: CASSPRVREQFF; DNA: TGTGCCAGCAGCCCCAGGGTTCGCGAGCAGTTCTTC
length: 16; size: few; V: TRBV4-2; J: TRBJ2-3; D: TRBD2; CDR3: CASSQDLGTRPDTQYF; DNA: TGTGCCAGCAGCCAAGATCTAGGGACTAGGCCAGATACGCAGTATTTT
length: 17; size: -; V: TRBV5-6; J: TRBJ1-4; D: TRBD1; CDR3: CASSLGVTGGRKEKLFF; DNA: TGTGCCAGCAGCTTGGGGGTAACAGGGGGAAGAAAAGAAAAACTGTTTTTT
length: 14; size: once; V: TRBV20-1; J: TRBJ2-2; D: TRBD1; CDR3: CSASVPGGPGELFF; DNA: TGCAGTGCTAGTGTCCCAGGGGGACCCGGGGAGCTGTTTTTT
length: 16; size: -; V: TRBV4-3; J: TRBJ1-1; D: -; CDR3: CASSQVRGSRNTEAFF; DNA: TGCGCCAGCAGCCAAGTACGGGGTAGCAGGAACACTGAAGCTTTCTTT
length: 17; size: -; V: TRBV24-1; J: TRBJ2-3; D: TRBD2; CDR3: CATSDVGTSGGGDTQYF; DNA: TGTGCCACCAGTGACGTCGGGACTAGCGGGGGGGGTGATACGCAGTATTTT
length: 21; size: few; V: TRBV4-2; J: TRBJ1-6; D: TRBD1; CDR3: CASSQDRLGTGGAGGNSPLHF; DNA: TGTGCCAGCAGCCAAGATCGACTGGGGACAGGGGGTGCCGGGGGAAATTCACCCCTCCACTTT
length: 16; size: -; V: TRBV20-1; J: TRBJ2-1; D: TRBD1; CDR3: CSARAGTVSGYNEQFF; DNA: TGCAGTGCTAGGGCAGGGACAGTCTCGGGGTACAATGAGCAGTTCTTC
length: 11; size: -; V: TRBV27; J: TRBJ2-1; D: -; CDR3: CASTERSEQFF; DNA: TGTGCCAGCACTGAGCGGAGTGAGCAGTTCTTC
length: 15; size: few; V: TRBV9; J: TRBJ2-6; D: -; CDR3: CASSVTGSGANVLTF; DNA: TGTGCCAGCAGCGTAACGGGTTCTGGGGCCAACGTCCTGACTTTC
length: 12; size: -; V: TRBV29-1; J: TRBJ2-4; D: TRBD2; CDR3: CSVETSGNIQYF; DNA: TGCAGCGTTGAAACTAGCGGGAACATTCAGTACTTC
length: 15; size: -; V: TRBV12-3/TRBV12-4; J: TRBJ1-5; D: TRBD1; CDR3: CASSWDREGNQPQHF; DNA: TGTGCCAGCAGCTGGGACAGGGAAGGCAATCAGCCCCAGCATTTT
length: 16; size: -; V: TRBV6-2/TRBV6-3; J: TRBJ2-5; D: TRBD1; CDR3: CASSHSYPGTAAEQYF; DNA: TGTGCCAGCAGTCACTCTTATCCTGGGACAGCGGCTGAGCAGTACTTC
length: 16; size: -; V: TRBV4-3; J: TRBJ2-1; D: -; CDR3: CASSQVPGVSGNEQFF; DNA: TGCGCCAGCAGCCAAGTCCCGGGAGTGAGTGGCAATGAGCAGTTCTTC